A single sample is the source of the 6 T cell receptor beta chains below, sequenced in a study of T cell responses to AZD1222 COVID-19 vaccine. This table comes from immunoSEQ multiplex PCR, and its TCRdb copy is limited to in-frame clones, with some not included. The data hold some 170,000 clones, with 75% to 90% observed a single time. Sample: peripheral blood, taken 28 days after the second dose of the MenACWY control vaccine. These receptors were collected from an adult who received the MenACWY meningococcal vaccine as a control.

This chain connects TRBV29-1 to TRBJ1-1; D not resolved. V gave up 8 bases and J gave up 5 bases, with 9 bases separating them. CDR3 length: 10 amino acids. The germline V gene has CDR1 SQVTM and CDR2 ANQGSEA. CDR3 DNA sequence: TGCAGCCCCGGGGAAACTGAAGCTTTCTTT. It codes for CSPGETEAFF. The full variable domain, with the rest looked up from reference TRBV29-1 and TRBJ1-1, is SAVISQKPSRDICQRGTSLTIQCQVDSQVTMMFWYRQQPGQSLTLIATANQGSEATYESGFVIDKFPISRPNLTFSTLTVSNMSPEDSSIYLCSPGETEAFFGQGTRLTVV.

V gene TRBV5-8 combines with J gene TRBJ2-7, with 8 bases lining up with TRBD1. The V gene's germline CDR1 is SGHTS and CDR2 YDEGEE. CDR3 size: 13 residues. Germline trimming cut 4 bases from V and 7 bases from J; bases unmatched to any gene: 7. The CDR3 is CASSPDRALEQYF. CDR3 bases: TGTGCCAGCAGCCCGGACAGGGCTCTGGAGCAGTACTTC. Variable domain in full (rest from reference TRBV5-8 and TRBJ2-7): EAGVTQSPTHLIKTRGQQATLRCSPISGHTSVYWYQQALGLGLQFLLWYDEGEERNRGNFPPRFSGRQFPNYSSELNVNALELEDSALYLCASSPDRALEQYFGPGTRLTVT.

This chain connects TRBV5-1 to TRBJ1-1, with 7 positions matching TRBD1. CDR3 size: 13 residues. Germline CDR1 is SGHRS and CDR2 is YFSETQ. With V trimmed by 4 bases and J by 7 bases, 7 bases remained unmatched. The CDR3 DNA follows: TGCGCCAGCAGCCCAGACGGGACAGATGAAGCTTTCTTT. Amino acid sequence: CASSPDGTDEAFF.

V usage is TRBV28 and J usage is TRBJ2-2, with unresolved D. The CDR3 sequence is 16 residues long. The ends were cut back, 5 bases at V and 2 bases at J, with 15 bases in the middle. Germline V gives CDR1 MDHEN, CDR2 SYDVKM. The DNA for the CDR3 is TGTGCCAGCAGTCTAATTGAAACGCCTAACACCGGGGAGCTGTTTTTT. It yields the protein CASSLIETPNTGELFF.

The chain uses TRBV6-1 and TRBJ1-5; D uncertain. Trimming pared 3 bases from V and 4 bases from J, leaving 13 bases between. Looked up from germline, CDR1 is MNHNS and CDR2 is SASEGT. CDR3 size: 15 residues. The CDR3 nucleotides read TGTGCCAGCAGTGACAACAAGGGAGGGAATCAGCCCCAGCATTTT. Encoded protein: CASSDNKGGNQPQHF.

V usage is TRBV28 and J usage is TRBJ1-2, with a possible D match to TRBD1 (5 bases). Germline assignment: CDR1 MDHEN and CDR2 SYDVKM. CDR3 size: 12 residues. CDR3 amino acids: CAIGGEDYGYTF. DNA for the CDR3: TGTGCAATTGGGGGGGAGGACTATGGCTACACCTTC.